The TCR beta chain described here comes from a study of human T cells and chemical hapten exposure. On the study more broadly: Per-sample variation in TCR yield stemmed mainly from small pooled library volume differences.

Using its own MiXCR run on the RACE reads, TCRdb lists one record per CDR3 protein. This table has more than 100,000 distinct CDR3 sequences, roughly an eighth appearing once. Sample time point: patch test 1, 2 weeks after DPC sensitization. Treatment given: therapeutic diphenylcyclopropenone sensitization with weekly scalp DPC. Germline V lookup: CDR1 MGHRA, CDR2 YSYEKL. Trimming at V came to 1 base and at J to 7 bases, leaving 4 bases not matched to a gene. The CDR3 is 14 residues long. In its sample, this clonotype ranks as medium-sized. This chain joins TRBV4-1 and TRBJ2-4; TRBD2 aligns across 7 bases. The input for sequencing was whole blood, taken in connection with sensitization to the hapten diphenylcyclopropenone (DPC). This clonotype originated in a man younger than 35 with alopecia areata. Some clones in this sample may be carry-over from other donors' samples. CDR3 DNA sequence: TGCGCCAGCAGCCAAGGAAGCGGGGTGAACATTCAGTACTTC. As protein: CASSQGSGVNIQYF.